The T cell receptor (beta chain) described here comes from a study of cytomegalovirus exposure and HLA in healthy donors. Study-wide results and caveats: Researchers catalogued approximately 170 TCR beta chains as cytomegalovirus-associated. The authors considered a cluster of highly shared sequence variants likely to be a sequencing artifact. Accurate prediction of most subjects' HLA-A and HLA-B alleles from TCR beta sequences was reported.

This CDR3 region has 18 residues. Germline V gives CDR1 SGHTA, CDR2 FQGTGA. Trimming took 5 bases from V and 0 from J; bases not matched to a gene: 10. Healthy people donating bone marrow made up the donors. Primers for the PCR totalled 60 Vbeta and 13 Jbeta. The protocol was immunoSEQ multiplex PCR, while the TCRdb copy is restricted to in-frame clones and leaves out a portion. Here the sample spans approximately 170,000 clones, more than 70% being singletons. This clone was counted a single time. What it binds is not known. The receptor's source is a girl aged 10 to 17 in good health and CMV-seronegative. Sample: PBMCs. The rearrangement links TRBV7-3 to TRBJ2-3; 11 bases line up with TRBD2. CDR3: CASSPFSGGVTSTDTQYF. The CDR3 region has the DNA TGTGCCAGCAGCCCCTTTAGCGGGGGGGTTACTAGCACAGATACGCAGTATTTT.